These T cell receptor beta chains were read from a single sample in a study of shared clonotypes between healthy human individuals. Libraries were prepared by immunoSEQ multiplex PCR; TCRdb keeps only in-frame clonotypes and omits some of them. Altogether 600,000 to 800,000 clones are present, around 70% being singletons, with the ten largest covering less than 2%. Sequencing was carried out using memory CD4+ T cells sorted from blood. Receptors originate from a woman aged 25 to 39 in good health. Each CDR3 is given with its conserved first and last residue. D genes are given only for firm matches. Clone size is not always given. Where it is, it says once, few, many or a class for expanded clones.

length	J	V	D	size	CDR3	DNA
14	TRBJ1-2	TRBV7-8	-	once	CASSRPWDNYGYTF	TGTGCCAGCAGCCGGCCTTGGGATAACTATGGCTACACCTTC
13	TRBJ1-5	TRBV28	-	many	CASRGSSNQPQHF	TGTGCCAGCAGAGGGAGTAGCAATCAGCCCCAGCATTTT
16	TRBJ2-6	TRBV19	TRBD1	-	CASSGTGASGANVLTF	TGTGCCAGTAGTGGGACAGGGGCCTCTGGGGCCAACGTCCTGACTTTC
14	TRBJ2-1	TRBV18	TRBD1	-	CASSSQGAGGEQFF	TGTGCCAGCTCATCCCAGGGGGCTGGGGGTGAGCAGTTCTTC
14	TRBJ2-7	TRBV6-1	TRBD1	-	CASQFSDRVYEQYF	TGTGCCAGCCAGTTTTCTGACAGGGTCTACGAGCAGTACTTC
19	TRBJ2-7	TRBV5-1	TRBD2	-	CASSLGGLAGYLSSYEQYF	TGCGCCAGCAGCTTGGGGGGACTAGCGGGATACCTAAGCTCCTACGAGCAGTACTTC
14	TRBJ1-2	TRBV4-1	TRBD1	-	CASRKPGQNYGYTF	TGCGCCAGCAGAAAACCGGGACAGAACTATGGCTACACCTTC
13	TRBJ1-2	TRBV6-5	TRBD1	-	CASSIDRGYGYTF	TGTGCCAGCAGTATAGACAGGGGCTATGGCTACACCTTC
14	TRBJ2-2	TRBV7-3	-	-	CASSPDPTVGELFF	TGTGCCAGCAGCCCCGACCCCACGGTCGGGGAGCTGTTTTTT
15	TRBJ2-3	TRBV30	-	-	CAWSGGWRSTDTQYF	TGTGCCTGGAGTGGGGGGTGGCGGAGCACAGATACGCAGTATTTT
13	TRBJ2-7	TRBV2	-	-	CASSEGLFYEQYF	TGTGCCAGCAGTGAAGGTCTATTTTACGAGCAGTACTTC